These 22 T cell receptor beta chains originate from one sample sequenced in a study of shared clonotypes between healthy human individuals. TCRdb keeps only in-frame clones here, not all; method: immunoSEQ multiplex PCR. The sample holds 2 million to 3 million clones, 90% to 95% seen once. Sequencing was done on a sample of naive CD4+ T cells from PBMCs. As for subset: CD45RA+ positively selected. All receptors come from a young man in good health. Some clones in this sample may be carry-over from other donors' samples.

The rearrangement joins TRBV14 to TRBJ2-7; TRBD1 aligns across 12 bases. Trimming cost V 1 base and J 7 bases; bases outside gene matches: 8. CDR3 length: 16 residues. The germline V gene has CDR1 SGHDN and CDR2 FVKESK. The CDR3 DNA reads as TGTGCCAGCAGCCAAGCCCTGGGACAGGGGGCTGGGGAGCAGTACTTC. Translation gives CASSQALGQGAGEQYF.

CDR3 nucleotide sequence: TGCGCCAGCAGCGGCCTTCGTGGGAGGCTAGCGGACACAGATACGCAGTATTTT. This gives the protein CASSGLRGRLADTDTQYF. The chain is built from TRBV4-1 and TRBJ2-3, with 7 bases matching TRBD2. Per germline, CDR1 MGHRA and CDR2 YSYEKL. This CDR3 comprises 18 residues. V lost 5 bases to trimming and J lost 2 bases; unmatched junction nucleotides: 16.

This rearrangement joins TRBV19 to TRBJ2-2, with TRBD2 matching over 7 bases. V shed 2 bases, J shed 2 bases, and the junction held 5 bases outside the gene matches. Germline CDR1 LNHDA, CDR2 SQIVND (reference sequence). The length of the CDR3 is 16 residues. In DNA, the CDR3 is TGTGCCAGTAGTATATTCGGCGGGAGCAACACCGGGGAGCTGTTTTTT. The encoded protein is CASSIFGGSNTGELFF.

CDR3 sequence: CASSQETRLNTEAFF. The DNA for the CDR3 is TGTGCCAGCAGCCAAGAGACAAGGCTGAACACTGAAGCTTTCTTT. This sequence joins TRBV4-2 and TRBJ1-1, with D unresolved. There are 15 residues in the CDR3. Germline V gives CDR1 LGHNA, CDR2 YNFKEQ. Trimming took off 0 bases at V and 0 bases at J, with 8 bases between the two ends.

This clone is a singleton in its sample. The chain couples TRBV5-1 to TRBJ2-2; possibly TRBD2 for D (6 bases). This CDR3 region has 15 residues. V lost 4 bases and J lost 3, with 13 bases in between. Germline CDR1 reads SGHRS; CDR2 reads YFSETQ. The CDR3 DNA sequence: TGCGCCAGCAGCCAAAATGGCGGGGACACCGGGGAGCTGTTTTTT. Residues: CASSQNGGDTGELFF. The whole variable domain, filled in from reference TRBV5-1 and TRBJ2-2, reads KAGVTQTPRYLIKTRGQQVTLSCSPISGHRSVSWYQQTPGQGLQFLFEYFSETQRNKGNFPGRFSGRQFSNSRSEMNVSTLELGDSALYLCASSQNGGDTGELFFGEGSRLTVL.

This clone was picked up a small number of times. The chain combines TRBV7-9 with TRBJ1-4; possibly TRBD1 for D (5 bases). The CDR3 runs to 15 residues. Looked up from germline, CDR1 is SEHNR and CDR2 is FQNEAQ (reference sequence). Trimming removed 5 bases at V and 8 bases at J, with 18 bases between. The CDR3 spells CASSVTEGFGEKLFF. DNA of the CDR3: TGTGCCAGCAGCGTAACAGAGGGGTTCGGGGAAAAACTGTTTTTT.

This chain links TRBV7-9 with TRBJ2-3; D is unresolved. The germline V and J ends were trimmed by 5 bases and 0 bases, with 9 bases remaining between them. Germline V gene data show CDR1 as SEHNR and CDR2 as FQNEAQ (reference sequence). CDR3 length equals 14 residues. This CDR3 reads CASSKDGSTDTQYF. For the CDR3, the DNA is TGTGCCAGCAGCAAGGACGGGAGCACAGATACGCAGTATTTT.

CDR3 nucleotide sequence: TGTGCCAGCAGCTTAGACGGCGGGCGGATAAAAGAGACCCAGTACTTC. As protein: CASSLDGGRIKETQYF. The chain is built from TRBV11-2 and TRBJ2-5; perhaps TRBD2 as D (5 bases). Between the trimmed V and J ends, which lost 0 bases and 3 bases, there was a span of 14 bases. Germline lookup yields CDR1 SGHAT and CDR2 FQNNGV. CDR3 length: 16 amino acids.

The chain couples TRBV30 to TRBJ2-7; 7 nucleotides line up with TRBD1. The CDR3 has 13 amino acids. The germline gives CDR1 GTSNPN, CDR2 SVGIG (reference sequence). Losses at the gene ends were 3 bases for V and 5 bases for J; bases not matched to a gene: 7. CDR3 sequence (DNA): TGTGCCTGGAGCTCACAGGGGTACGACGAGCAGTACTTC. Translated: CAWSSQGYDEQYF.

The rearrangement links TRBV13 to TRBJ2-3; D is possibly TRBD1 (5 bases). Germline V gene lookup returns CDR1 PRHDT and CDR2 FYEKMQ (reference sequence). Trimming removed 1 base from V and 2 bases from J, with 13 bases in between. CDR3 length: 16 residues. DNA of the CDR3: TGTGCCAGCAGCTTAGAGGGGCGCTCGCCCACAGATACGCAGTATTTT. Its translation is CASSLEGRSPTDTQYF.

This clone was seen once. The chain carries TRBV5-1 and TRBJ2-2; 13 bases are a match to TRBD2. Germline CDR1 reads SGHRS; CDR2 reads YFSETQ. The V segment lost 4 bases and the J segment 5 bases; nucleotides outside the gene matches: 8. The CDR3 is 17 residues long. The CDR3 sequence is CASSGGGLAGETGELFF. The CDR3 region has the DNA TGCGCCAGCAGCGGGGGAGGACTAGCGGGAGAAACCGGGGAGCTGTTTTTT.

A few counts support this clone. The J gene is TRBJ1-1, the V gene TRBV28, with 9 positions matching TRBD1. Germline V gives CDR1 MDHEN, CDR2 SYDVKM. This CDR3 has 14 amino acids. With 7 bases clipped from V and 1 base from J, the junction kept 4 bases outside the gene matches. The CDR3 nucleotides are TGTGCCAGCAATACAGGGGGCCGGAACACTGAAGCTTTCTTT. Translating gives CASNTGGRNTEAFF.

The V call is TRBV6-6, the J call TRBJ2-5; maybe TRBD1 (6 bases). The DNA end is more similar to TRBJ2-7, so the J call may be wrong. The CDR3 has 12 amino acids. Germline CDR1 and CDR2: MNHNY and SVGAGI (reference sequence). The CDR3 region is CASRTGQNEQYF. In DNA form, the CDR3 reads TGTGCCAGCAGAACCGGACAGAACGAGCAGTACTTC.

Points on this clone: This specimen includes other DNA sequences encoding the same CDR3. The V call is TRBV7-7, the J call TRBJ1-3, with 9 positions matching TRBD1. The CDR3 loop spans 14 amino acids. Germline assignment: CDR1 SSHAT and CDR2 FNYEAQ (reference sequence). J was trimmed by 4 bases and V by 4 bases; bases with no gene match: 2. CDR3 DNA sequence: TGTGCCAGCAGCTCCGGGACAGGGGGAAACACCATATATTTT. This encodes CASSSGTGGNTIYF.

This clone was recorded a few times. The gene calls are TRBV14 and TRBJ1-3; 7 bases map to TRBD1. Trimming cost V 1 base and J 0 bases; bases outside gene matches: 6. Germline V gene data show CDR1 as SGHDN and CDR2 as FVKESK. The length of the CDR3 is 17 residues. This chain's CDR3 is CASSQAKGQYSGNTIYF. DNA for the CDR3: TGTGCCAGCAGCCAAGCTAAGGGACAGTACTCTGGAAACACCATATATTTT.

The chain uses TRBV5-1 and TRBJ2-1; 8 nucleotides agree with TRBD2. Trimming at V came to 4 bases and at J to 6 bases, leaving 15 bases not matched to a gene. The CDR3 totals 17 residues. Germline lookup yields CDR1 SGHRS and CDR2 YFSETQ. In nucleotides, the CDR3 is TGCGCCAGCAGCCGTGAGGGGGGCGGGAGGTCTGGCAATGAGCAGTTCTTC. Its protein product is CASSREGGGRSGNEQFF.

This clone appeared once. The chain is built from TRBV30 and TRBJ2-1, with D hard to call. V lost 3 bases, J lost 3 bases, and 15 bases lay in between. Germline CDR1 GTSNPN, CDR2 SVGIG (reference sequence). The CDR3 covers 15 residues. The CDR3 is CAWRRPDLRYNEQFF. The CDR3 nucleotides read TGTGCCTGGAGGCGACCGGACCTACGCTACAATGAGCAGTTCTTC.

The chain links TRBV30 to TRBJ2-7; 7 bases fit TRBD1. Germline assignment: CDR1 GTSNPN and CDR2 SVGIG (reference sequence). V shed 4 bases, J shed 12 bases, and the junction held 18 bases outside the gene matches. This CDR3 has 14 amino acids. The DNA of the CDR3 is TGTGCCTGGACGCCCAGGGGGAACACCGGACGTGGGTACTTC. It specifies CAWTPRGNTGRGYF.

The rearrangement joins TRBV7-3 to TRBJ2-3; 10 nucleotides line up with TRBD1. The CDR3 spans 16 residues. Losses at the gene ends were 3 bases for V and 3 bases for J; bases not matched to a gene: 6. Germline CDR1 is SGHTA and CDR2 is FQGTGA. The CDR3 DNA is TGTGCCAGCAGCTTCCTTGGACAGGGGGTAACAGATACGCAGTATTTT. Protein: CASSFLGQGVTDTQYF.

The J gene is TRBJ1-2, the V gene TRBV19; 7 bases are shared with TRBD1. Germline values: CDR1 LNHDA, CDR2 SQIVND (reference sequence). V lost 5 bases to trimming and J lost 2 bases; unmatched junction nucleotides: 8. The CDR3 is 15 residues long. CDR3 sequence reads: CASSPMTGTNYGYTF. DNA for the CDR3: TGTGCCAGTAGTCCGATGACAGGGACAAACTATGGCTACACCTTC.

A note on this clone: Other DNA sequences within the sample encode an identical CDR3. This chain uses TRBV2 with TRBJ2-5, with D unresolved. There are 11 residues in the CDR3. The germline V and J ends were trimmed by 2 bases and 5 bases, with 3 bases remaining between them. The germline gives CDR1 SNHLY, CDR2 FYNNEI. This CDR3 is CASSELETQYF. The CDR3 DNA reads as TGTGCCAGCAGTGAATTGGAGACCCAGTACTTC.

V gene TRBV7-8 combines with J gene TRBJ1-5; tentative D call: TRBD1 (5 bases). The germline V and J ends were trimmed by 5 bases and 6 bases, with 20 bases remaining between them. The CDR3 is 16 residues long. CDR1 SGHVS and CDR2 FQNEAQ come from the germline V gene. The CDR3 DNA reads as TGTGCCAGCAGCCCCGAGGGCCGGGGGGTGACTCAGCCCCAGCATTTT. Encoded protein: CASSPEGRGVTQPQHF.